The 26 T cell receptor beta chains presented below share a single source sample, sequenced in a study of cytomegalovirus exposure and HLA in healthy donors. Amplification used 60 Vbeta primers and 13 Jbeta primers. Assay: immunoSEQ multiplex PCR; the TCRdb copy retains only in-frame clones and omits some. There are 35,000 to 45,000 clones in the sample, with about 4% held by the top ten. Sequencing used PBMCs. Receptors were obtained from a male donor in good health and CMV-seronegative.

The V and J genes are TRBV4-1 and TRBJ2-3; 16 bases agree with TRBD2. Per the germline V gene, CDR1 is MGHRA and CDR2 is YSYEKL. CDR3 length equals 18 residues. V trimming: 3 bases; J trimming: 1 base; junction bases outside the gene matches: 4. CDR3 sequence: CASSQPGLAGGGTDTQYF. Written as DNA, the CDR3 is TGCGCCAGCAGCCAGCCGGGACTAGCGGGGGGGGGCACAGATACGCAGTATTTT.

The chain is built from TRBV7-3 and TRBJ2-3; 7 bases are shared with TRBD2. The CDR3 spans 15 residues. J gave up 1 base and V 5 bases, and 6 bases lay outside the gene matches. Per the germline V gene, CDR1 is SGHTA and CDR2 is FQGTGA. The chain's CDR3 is CASSTEAGGTDTQYF. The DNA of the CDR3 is TGTGCCAGCAGCACGGAGGCGGGGGGCACAGATACGCAGTATTTT.

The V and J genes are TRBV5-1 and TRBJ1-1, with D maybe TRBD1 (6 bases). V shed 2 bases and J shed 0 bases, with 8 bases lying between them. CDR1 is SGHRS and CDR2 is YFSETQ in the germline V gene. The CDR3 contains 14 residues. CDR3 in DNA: TGCGCCAGCAGCTTACAGGGCATGAACACTGAAGCTTTCTTT. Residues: CASSLQGMNTEAFF.

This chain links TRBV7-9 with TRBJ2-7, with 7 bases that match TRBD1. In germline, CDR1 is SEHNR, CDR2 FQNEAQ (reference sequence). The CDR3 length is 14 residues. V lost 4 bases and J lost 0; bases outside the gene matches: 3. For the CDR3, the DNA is TGTGCCAGCAGCTCCAGACAGGGCTCCTACGAGCAGTACTTC. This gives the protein CASSSRQGSYEQYF.

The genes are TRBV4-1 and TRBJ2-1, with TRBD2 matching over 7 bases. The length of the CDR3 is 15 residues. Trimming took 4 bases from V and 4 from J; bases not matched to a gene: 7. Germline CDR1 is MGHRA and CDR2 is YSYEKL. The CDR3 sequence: CASSREGGPYNEQFF. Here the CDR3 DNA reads TGCGCCAGCAGCCGGGAGGGCGGGCCTTACAATGAGCAGTTCTTC.

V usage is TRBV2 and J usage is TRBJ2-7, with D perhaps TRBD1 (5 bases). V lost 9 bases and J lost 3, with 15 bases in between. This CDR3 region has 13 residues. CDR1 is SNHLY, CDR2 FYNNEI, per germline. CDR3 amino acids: CARRLGQGYEQYF. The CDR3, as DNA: TGTGCCAGGCGACTCGGGCAGGGCTACGAGCAGTACTTC.

In DNA form, the CDR3 reads TGCGCCAGCAGCCAATCAGATAGCAATCAGCCCCAGCATTTT. Protein product: CASSQSDSNQPQHF. The chain is built from TRBV4-1 and TRBJ1-5; unclear D gene. The germline V gene has CDR1 MGHRA and CDR2 YSYEKL. Trimming pared 2 bases from V and 0 bases from J, leaving 5 bases between. The CDR3 runs to 14 residues.

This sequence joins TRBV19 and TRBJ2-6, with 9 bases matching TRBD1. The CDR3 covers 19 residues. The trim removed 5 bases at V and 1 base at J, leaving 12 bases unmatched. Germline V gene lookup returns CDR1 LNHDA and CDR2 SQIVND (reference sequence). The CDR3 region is CASSSPGQGTVSGANVLTF. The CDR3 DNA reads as TGTGCCAGTAGTTCTCCGGGACAGGGAACGGTTTCTGGGGCCAACGTCCTGACTTTC.

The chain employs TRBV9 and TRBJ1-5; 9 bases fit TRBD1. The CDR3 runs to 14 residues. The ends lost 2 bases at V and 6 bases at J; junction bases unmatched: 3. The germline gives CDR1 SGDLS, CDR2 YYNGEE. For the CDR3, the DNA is TGTGCCAGCAGCGTCGGACAGGGGCCTCAGCCCCAGCATTTT. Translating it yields CASSVGQGPQPQHF. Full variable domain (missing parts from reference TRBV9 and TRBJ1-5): DSGVTQTPKHLITATGQRVTLRCSPRSGDLSVYWYQQSLDQGLQFLIQYYNGEERAKGNILERFSAQQFPDLHSELNLSSLELGDSALYFCASSVGQGPQPQHFGDGTRLSIL.

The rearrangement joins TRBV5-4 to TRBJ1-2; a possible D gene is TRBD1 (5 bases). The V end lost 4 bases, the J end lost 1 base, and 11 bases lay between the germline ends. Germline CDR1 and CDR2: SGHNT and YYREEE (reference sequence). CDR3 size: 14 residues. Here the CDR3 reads CASSRSDINYGYTF. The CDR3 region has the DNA TGTGCCAGCAGCCGCTCGGACATTAACTATGGCTACACCTTC. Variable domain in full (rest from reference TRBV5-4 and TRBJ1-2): ETGVTQSPTHLIKTRGQQVTLRCSSQSGHNTVSWYQQALGQGPQFIFQYYREEENGRGNFPPRFSGLQFPNYSSELNVNALELDDSALYLCASSRSDINYGYTFGSGTRLTVV.

DNA of the CDR3: TGTGCCAGCTCGGGGCGGGGGGGCTCCACAGATACGCAGTATTTT. Translated, it gives CASSGRGGSTDTQYF. The gene calls are TRBV2 and TRBJ2-3; 9 positions match TRBD2. The CDR3 is 15 residues long. The V gene end was trimmed by 8 bases and the J gene end by 2 bases; junction bases not matched to a gene: 8. Germline lookup yields CDR1 SNHLY and CDR2 FYNNEI.

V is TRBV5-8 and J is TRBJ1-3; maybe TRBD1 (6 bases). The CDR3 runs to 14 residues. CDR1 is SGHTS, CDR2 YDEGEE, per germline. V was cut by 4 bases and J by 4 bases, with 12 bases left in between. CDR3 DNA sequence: TGTGCCAGCAGCACAGGACAGTTGGGAAACACCATATATTTT. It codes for CASSTGQLGNTIYF.

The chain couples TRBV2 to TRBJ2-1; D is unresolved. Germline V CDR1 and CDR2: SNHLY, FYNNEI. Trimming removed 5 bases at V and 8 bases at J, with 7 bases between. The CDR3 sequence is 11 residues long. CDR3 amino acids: CASSLPDEQFF. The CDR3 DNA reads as TGTGCCAGCAGTCTTCCGGATGAGCAGTTCTTC.

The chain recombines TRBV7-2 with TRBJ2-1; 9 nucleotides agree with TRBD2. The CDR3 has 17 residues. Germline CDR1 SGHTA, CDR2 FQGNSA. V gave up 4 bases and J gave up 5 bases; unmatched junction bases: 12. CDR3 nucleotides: TGTGCCAGCAGCTCATACTACCTTAGCGGGGGACACAATGAGCAGTTCTTC. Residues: CASSSYYLSGGHNEQFF.

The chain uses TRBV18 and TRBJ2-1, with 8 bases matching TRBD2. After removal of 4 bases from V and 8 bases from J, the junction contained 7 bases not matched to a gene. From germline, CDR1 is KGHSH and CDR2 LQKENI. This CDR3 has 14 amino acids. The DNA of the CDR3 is TGTGCCAGCTCACGAAGCGGGGGCCTCTATGAGCAGTTCTTC. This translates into CASSRSGGLYEQFF.

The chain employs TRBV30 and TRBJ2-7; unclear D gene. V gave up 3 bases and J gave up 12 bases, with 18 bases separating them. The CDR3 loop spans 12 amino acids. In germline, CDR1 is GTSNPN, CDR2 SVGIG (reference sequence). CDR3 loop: CAWSLAGRLLYF. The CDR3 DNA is TGTGCCTGGAGCCTCGCAGGTCGTCTCCTGTACTTC.

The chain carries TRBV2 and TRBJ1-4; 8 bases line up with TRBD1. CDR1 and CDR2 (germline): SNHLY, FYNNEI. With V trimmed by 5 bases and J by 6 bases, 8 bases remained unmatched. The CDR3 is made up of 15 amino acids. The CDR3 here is CASSNSGTGYEKLFF. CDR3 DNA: TGTGCCAGCAGTAACAGCGGGACAGGATATGAAAAACTGTTTTTT.

DNA for the CDR3: TGTGCCAGCAGCTTAGGACAGAACACTGAAGCTTTCTTT. Translation: CASSLGQNTEAFF. The chain carries TRBV7-3 and TRBJ1-1, with D possibly matching TRBD1 (5 bases). The V end lost 2 bases, the J end lost 1 base, and 5 bases lay between the germline ends. The germline V gene has CDR1 SGHTA and CDR2 FQGTGA. CDR3 length: 13 amino acids.

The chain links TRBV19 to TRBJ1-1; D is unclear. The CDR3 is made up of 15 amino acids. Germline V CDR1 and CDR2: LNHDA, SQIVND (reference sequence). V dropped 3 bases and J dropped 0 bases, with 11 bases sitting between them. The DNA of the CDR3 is TGTGCCAGTAGTATTTATAAGACTCTGAACACTGAAGCTTTCTTT. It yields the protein CASSIYKTLNTEAFF. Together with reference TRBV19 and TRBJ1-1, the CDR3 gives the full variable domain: DGGITQSPKYLFRKEGQNVTLSCEQNLNHDAMYWYRQDPGQGLRLIYYSQIVNDFQKGDIAEGYSVSREKKESFPLTVTSAQKNPTAFYLCASSIYKTLNTEAFFGQGTRLTVV.

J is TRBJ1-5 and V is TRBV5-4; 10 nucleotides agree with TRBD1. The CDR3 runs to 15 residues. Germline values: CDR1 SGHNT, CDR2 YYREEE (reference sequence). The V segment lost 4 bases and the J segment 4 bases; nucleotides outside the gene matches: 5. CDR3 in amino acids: CASSPGTGVNQPQHF. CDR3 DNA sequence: TGTGCCAGCAGCCCCGGGACAGGGGTGAATCAGCCCCAGCATTTT.

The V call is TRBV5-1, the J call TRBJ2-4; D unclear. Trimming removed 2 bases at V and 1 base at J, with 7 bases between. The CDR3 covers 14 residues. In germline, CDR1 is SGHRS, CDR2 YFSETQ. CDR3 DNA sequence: TGCGCCAGCAGCTTCGAGTCCGCCAAAAACATTCAGTACTTC. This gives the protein CASSFESAKNIQYF.

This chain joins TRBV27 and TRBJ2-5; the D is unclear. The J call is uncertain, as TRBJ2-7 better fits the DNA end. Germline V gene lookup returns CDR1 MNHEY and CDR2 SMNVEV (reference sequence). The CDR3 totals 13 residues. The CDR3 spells CASSLSIPYEQYF. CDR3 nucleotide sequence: TGTGCCAGCAGTTTATCCATCCCCTACGAGCAGTACTTC.

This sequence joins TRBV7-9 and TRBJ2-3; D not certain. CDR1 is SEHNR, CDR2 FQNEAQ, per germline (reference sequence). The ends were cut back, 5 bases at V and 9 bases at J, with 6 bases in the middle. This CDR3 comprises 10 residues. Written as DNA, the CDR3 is TGTGCCAGCAGCCACGAGACGCAGTATTTT. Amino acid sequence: CASSHETQYF.

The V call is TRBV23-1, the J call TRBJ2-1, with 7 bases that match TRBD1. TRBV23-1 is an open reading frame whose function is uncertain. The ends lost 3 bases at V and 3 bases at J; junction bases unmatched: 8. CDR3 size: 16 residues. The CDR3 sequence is CASSHYKGANYNEQFF. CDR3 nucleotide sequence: TGCGCCAGCAGTCACTATAAGGGGGCTAACTACAATGAGCAGTTCTTC.

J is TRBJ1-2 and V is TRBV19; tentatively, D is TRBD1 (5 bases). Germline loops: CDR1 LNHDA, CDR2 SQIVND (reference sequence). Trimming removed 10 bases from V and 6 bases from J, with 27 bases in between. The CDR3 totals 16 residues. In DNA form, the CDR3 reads TGTGCCACTTCCCTGCGGGAGGGGATGATGGCGGATGGCTACACCTTC. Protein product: CATSLREGMMADGYTF.

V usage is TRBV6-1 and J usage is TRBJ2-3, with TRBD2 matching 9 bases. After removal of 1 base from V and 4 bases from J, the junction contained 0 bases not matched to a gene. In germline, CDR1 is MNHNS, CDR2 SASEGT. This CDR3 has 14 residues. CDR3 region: CASSEGGGADTQYF. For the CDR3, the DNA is TGTGCCAGCAGTGAAGGCGGGGGGGCAGATACGCAGTATTTT.